This TCR beta chain originates from a study of cytomegalovirus exposure and HLA in healthy donors (dated by TCRdb to 2016 to 2017). At the level of the whole study: An earlier analysis of more than 550 of the donors reported 250 to 350 Gb of sequence data and around 110 million unique TCR beta sequences obtained from around 180 million T cells. An early release covering 550 to 700 HLA-typed donors comprised about 300 gigabases of sequencing data and roughly 86 million unique TCR sequences. Of the 300 to 450 genotyped donors, around 81% fell in the genetic ancestry cluster associated with self-reported Caucasian donors. The study aimed to test whether signatures of past pathogen exposure could be identified by cataloging public T cell receptors. The T cell repertoires of about 700 subjects were profiled by immunosequencing and related to cytomegalovirus serostatus. Besides the first cohort of approximately 710 subjects, a separate validation cohort made up of over 100 different subjects was used. To predict cytomegalovirus infection status, the study combined high-throughput TCR immunosequencing, statistical association of individual TCRs with disease status, and machine learning. In a later analysis, previously published TCR beta repertoires from about 670 donors were re-analyzed and high-resolution HLA genotyping was added so that TCR occurrence patterns could be studied. Rather than drawing on any new phenotypic data, the later analysis identified candidate immune exposures from TCR beta sequences and the way those sequences occurred across donors. To decide whether each TCR beta V gene segment behaved as functional or pseudogenic, an earlier analysis of some 600 of the donors relied on high-throughput TCR beta sequencing. Alongside the repertoire data, information on donor age, sex, ethnicity and CMV serostatus was compiled. Genome-wide SNP genotypes for about 65% of the 666 donors were used in a later genetic analysis, which treated that subset as a discovery cohort. Every repertoire in the discovery cohort had been generated on one and the same sequencing platform. HLA typing included class I and class II loci at four-digit resolution. The number of donors typed differed by locus, with roughly 629-640 for A, B, C, DRB1 and DQB1, roughly 550 for DQA1, 600 to 610 for DPA1, and 450 to 480 for DPB1. About five DR-DQ haplotypes were treated as single units for association and clustering because of strong linkage in the cohort. Among under 450 genotyped donors of the cohort, an average of about 240,000 unique TCR beta nucleotide sequences were sequenced per donor, around a sixth of them non-productive.

In total, over 600 healthy bone marrow donors made up the cohort. At the time of sampling, every cohort member was nominally healthy, though immune exposures that went unrecorded were likely present. The donor tested CMV seropositive and was one of the 289 seropositive cohort members. A peripheral blood sample was provided by each donor, and peripheral blood mononuclear cells were used for TCR beta sequencing. Genomic DNA was extracted from the blood cell samples with the Qiagen DNeasy Blood Extraction Kit. This clone was recorded once. Its antigen remains undetermined. No much larger clone is present one base from it, and per-base qualities are unavailable. To prepare the library, the immunoSEQ multiplex PCR assay was applied. For the multiplex PCR, a mixture combining 60 forward primers for TCR Vbeta segments and 13 reverse primers for TCR Jbeta segments was used. A multiplex PCR assay on genomic DNA amplified the CDR3 region of rearranged TCR beta genes. Amplified TCR beta libraries were sequenced as 87-base-pair reads on the Illumina HiSeq System. Per the source publication's procedure: In a later analysis, tens of millions of unique TCR beta chains were counted across the approximately 620 repertoires, and approximately 11 million of these chains were shared by at least two donors. A nearest-neighbor algorithm error-corrected the raw reads and collapsed the reads into unique sequences, merging closely related sequences to remove PCR and sequencing errors. To assign V, D and J gene segments, CDR3 sequences were aligned to IMGT reference sequences. Each retained sequence needed at least a six-nucleotide match to both a V gene segment and a J gene segment. Rearrangements were called productive when the CDR3 lacked stop codons and stayed in frame with V and J; all others were non-productive. CDR3 was defined according to IMGT convention as the region running from the second conserved V-encoded cysteine to the conserved J-encoded phenylalanine. The earlier analysis of approximately 590 of the donors excluded any sequence lacking an unambiguous match to a single V gene segment. In an earlier analysis of 587 of the donors, V segments were called functional above 56.7% productive rearrangements and were called segregating when the between-donor standard deviation exceeded 5%. A statistical classification framework was developed to diagnose cytomegalovirus status using the catalog of TCR beta chain sequences. In a later analysis, V and J genes were assigned by comparing TCR nucleotide sequences against IMGT/GENE-DB human TR gene sequences. Using the TCRdist pipeline, a later analysis assigned CDR3 sequences along with most-parsimonious VDJ recombination scenarios. In a later analysis, every TCR beta chain was defined by the combination of its CDR3 amino acid sequence and its V-gene family, and reads without a unique V-gene family were dropped. To address suspected cross-contamination and a sequencing artifact, a later analysis removed 592 highly shared, low-generation-probability nucleotide sequences. In a later analysis, a clonal expansion index for each public chain was calculated from normalized within-repertoire ranks of inferred template counts. In a later analysis, generation probabilities were computed with a VDJ recombination model fitted to out-of-frame rearrangements, and the resulting probabilities were checked against IGoR. Hypergeometric tests were used in a later analysis to score TCR-TCR, TCR-HLA and TCR-CMV co-occurrence, with a repertoire-size bias correction applied to the TCR pairs. A later analysis estimated false discovery rates by permuting HLA or CMV assignments 20 times. In a later analysis, co-occurring TCRs were grouped using DBSCAN, and TCRdist sequence similarity was added for clustering within HLA-allele-positive subsets. Co-occurrence clustering excluded repertoires with fewer than 30,000 or more than 120,000 public chains, plus five with anomalous nucleotide sharing. Not all clones reach the TCRdb copy of this immuneACCESS table, which keeps in-frame sequences only. Checked studies attribute under half of the gap to unresolved V genes and leave the rest unexplained. Clone size and the V and J calls come from that table; the DNA yielded D and trimming. Recorded for this sample are 90,000 to 130,000 clones; 76% of them occurred a single time. Around 15% of the sample comes from the top ten.

Here is what the overall study found, with its caveats: The earlier analysis of approximately 560 of the donors excluded roughly 17 rarely observed V segments, including chromosome 9 orphons, because counts were too low. Linkage disequilibrium might explain the correlated functional status among segregating V segments, but an unknown experimental factor could not be excluded. In a later analysis, HLA-associated TCR beta chains were found to be more clonally expanded and to have lower generation probabilities than equally common non-associated chains. Roughly uniform sequencing depth across donors was assumed in presence/absence analyses, although this assumption may not hold. Because HLA typing was missing for some donors at each locus, association tests included only the typed subset. The study listed 150 to 200 TCR beta chains as associated with cytomegalovirus. When HLA alleles, especially DR and DQ, strongly co-occurred, TCR associations were difficult to assign to individual alleles. In both the original and validation cohorts, the classifier was reported to diagnose cytomegalovirus status with high specificity and sensitivity. The authors suggested that the approach could potentially be generalized to other disease states and immunological phenotypes. According to a later analysis, parvovirus B19, influenza, CMV and Epstein-Barr virus appeared linked to several top co-occurrence clusters. In this cohort, only TCR beta chains were sequenced, and detectable features were limited by the absence of alpha or paired-chain data. A group of highly shared sequence variants was considered likely to be a technical artifact of the sequencing pipeline. In a later analysis, the rate of TCR association differed among HLA loci, with DRB1 alleles having the most associated TCRs and HLA-C alleles having the fewest. Across donors, most TCR sequences were observed very rarely, whereas some public TCRs were present in many individuals. An association between a missense DCLRE1C variant and V-gene and J-gene trimming of TCR beta chains was found in a later genetic analysis and replicated in an independent cohort. Immune exposure information for the cohort was limited to CMV serostatus. A later analysis associated 16,951 TCR beta sequences with specific HLA alleles at a false discovery rate of 0.05. A further reported finding was that TCR beta sequences accurately predicted the HLA-A and HLA-B alleles for most subjects in the first cohort. A few of the identified cytomegalovirus-associated TCR beta chains were confirmed in vitro to be specific for cytomegalovirus antigens. The 87-base-pair reads could not distinguish some IMGT-functional V segments, including TRBV6-2 and TRBV6-3, so those segments were excluded. Compared with the roughly 670-donor mean, donors in an Asian-associated ancestry cluster had fewer N-insertions in productive TCRs, according to a later genetic analysis. Most CMV-associated TCR beta chains appeared to be HLA-restricted in a later analysis, and the HLA associations seemed to be driven largely by CMV exposure. Broadly in line with IMGT annotations, most TCR beta V segments showed up in productive rearrangements about 87% or about 30% of the time in an earlier analysis of several hundred of the donors.

V is pared back by 3 bases and J by 6 bases, with 9 bases lying between the germline termini. The CDR3 numbers 13 residues from cysteine through phenylalanine. The sequence is cut down to CDR3 DNA, 39 bases in frame from base 1. The germline V gene specifies KGHSH as CDR1 and LQKENI as CDR2. The chain is encoded by TRBV18 joined to TRBJ2-1, with the D segment identity uncertain. This TCR was recovered from a man aged 25 to 40 in good health and CMV-seropositive. The specimen was PBMCs. CDR3 sequence: CASSPASGNEQFF. The sequenced DNA is TGTGCCAGCTCACCGGCCTCGGGCAATGAGCAGTTCTTC.